The rows below give T cell receptor beta chains drawn from one sample of a study of shared clonotypes between healthy human individuals. Clones were read by immunoSEQ multiplex PCR, and TCRdb kept only the in-frame ones, dropping some. This sample yields roughly 2,000,000 clones, of which roughly 95% are seen a single time; around 1.7% belongs to the top ten. Material: naive CD8+ T cells from PBMCs. Receptors originate from a man aged 18 to 30 in good health. Some clones in this sample may be carry-over from other donors' samples. The CDR3 runs from the conserved cysteine through the conserved F or W. Each record gives: clone size, D gene, V gene, J gene, CDR3 protein, CDR3 DNA. The D gene is left open where the match is weak. Clone size appears in some rows only: once, few, many, or a class for an expanded clone.

>-|TRBD2|TRBV19|TRBJ2-1
CASSLAGGSDEQFF
TGTGCCAGTAGCCTAGCGGGAGGGAGCGATGAGCAGTTCTTC
>-|-|TRBV5-4|TRBJ1-2
CASSLAGGGYTF
TGTGCCAGCAGCTTGGCCGGGGGAGGCTACACCTTC
>-|-|TRBV5-1|TRBJ2-1
CASRPDSHEQFF
TGCGCCAGCAGGCCGGACAGCCATGAGCAGTTCTTC
>-|-|TRBV6-5|TRBJ2-3
CASSYSTGPQDTQYF
TGTGCCAGCAGTTACTCGACGGGACCTCAAGATACGCAGTATTTT
>few|TRBD1|TRBV7-9|TRBJ1-1
CASSSDRGGKAFF
TGTGCCAGCAGCTCGGACAGGGGAGGGAAAGCTTTCTTT
>-|-|TRBV5-6|TRBJ2-7
CASSPSGRTYEQYF
TGTGCCAGCAGCCCATCCGGACGAACCTACGAGCAGTACTTC
>-|TRBD2|TRBV7-6|TRBJ2-3
CASSLLAGSTDTQYF
TGTGCCAGCAGCTTGTTAGCGGGGAGCACAGATACGCAGTATTTT
>once|TRBD1|TRBV13|TRBJ2-7
CASSSRGQGTPTYEQYF
TGTGCCAGCAGCTCACGGGGACAGGGCACCCCAACCTACGAGCAGTACTTC
>-|-|TRBV7-9|TRBJ2-3
CASSSTSFQTAQTDTQYF
TGTGCCAGCAGTTCCACCTCATTTCAGACAGCACAAACAGATACGCAGTATTTT
>-|-|TRBV11-2|TRBJ2-7
CASSFGSSYEQYF
TGTGCCAGCAGCTTCGGGAGCTCCTACGAGCAGTACTTC
>-|-|TRBV7-8|TRBJ2-1
CASSLGQEQFF
TGTGCCAGCAGCTTAGGACAAGAGCAGTTCTTC
>few|-|TRBV30|TRBJ1-5
CAWSYGGATNTHF
TGTGCCTGGAGTTATGGTGGGGCTACCAACACGCATTTT
>-|-|TRBV6-4|TRBJ2-3
CASSELAEDTQYF
TGTGCCAGCAGTGAGTTGGCGGAAGATACGCAGTATTTT
>-|-|TRBV12-5|TRBJ2-3
CASGLIRPGTDTQYF
TGTGCTAGTGGTTTGATTCGACCCGGCACAGATACGCAGTATTTT
>-|TRBD2|TRBV6-5|TRBJ2-1
CASSSSGYYNEQFF
TGTGCCAGCAGTTCTAGCGGGTACTACAATGAGCAGTTCTTC
>-|-|TRBV5-1|TRBJ2-2
CASSVSGRKNTGELFF
TGCGCCAGCAGCGTGTCGGGACGGAAGAACACCGGGGAGCTGTTTTTT
>-|TRBD1|TRBV7-9|TRBJ2-7
CASSLGSDRVTYEQYF
TGTGCCAGCAGCTTAGGATCAGACAGGGTGACCTACGAGCAGTACTTC
>-|-|TRBV18|TRBJ2-7
CASSPTPGDQGSYEQYF
TGTGCCAGCTCACCGACACCGGGAGACCAGGGGTCCTACGAGCAGTACTTC
>-|TRBD1|TRBV27|TRBJ2-7
CASSRTSGTDPPYEQYF
TGTGCCAGCAGTAGAACTTCCGGGACAGACCCCCCCTACGAGCAGTACTTC
>-|TRBD1|TRBV9|TRBJ2-7
CASSATGTGGVHEQYF
TGTGCCAGCAGCGCCACCGGGACAGGGGGCGTGCACGAGCAGTACTTC
>-|-|TRBV19|TRBJ1-1
CATSYPGRNTEAFF
TGTGCCACCTCCTACCCGGGGAGGAACACTGAAGCTTTCTTT
>-|-|TRBV27|TRBJ2-2
CASTKLGNTGELFF
TGTGCCAGCACCAAACTAGGAAACACCGGGGAGCTGTTTTTT
>-|TRBD2|TRBV5-1|TRBJ2-3
CASSSLAALNTDTQYF
TGCGCCAGCAGCTCCCTAGCGGCTCTCAACACAGATACGCAGTATTTT
>-|-|TRBV20-1|TRBJ1-2
CSAHPYGYTF
TGCAGTGCCCACCCCTATGGCTACACCTTC
>-|-|TRBV9|TRBJ1-3
CASSPSDGNTIYF
TGTGCCAGCAGCCCCAGCGATGGAAACACCATATATTTT
>-|-|TRBV5-1|TRBJ2-7
CASTLGQNPYEQYF
TGCGCCAGCACCCTTGGACAGAATCCCTACGAGCAGTACTTC
>-|-|TRBV11-2|TRBJ2-1
CASSFRGDEQFF
TGTGCCAGCAGCTTCAGGGGAGATGAGCAGTTCTTC
>-|-|TRBV2|TRBJ2-3
CASSEWGPGATGGLHTDTQYF
TGTGCCAGCAGTGAATGGGGACCCGGGGCCACCGGGGGACTGCACACAGATACGCAGTATTTT
>-|-|TRBV14|TRBJ1-1
CASSQKGAGTEAFF
TGTGCCAGCAGTCAGAAGGGTGCGGGCACTGAAGCTTTCTTT
>-|TRBD1|TRBV19|TRBJ1-2
CASSWDSRRSYGYTF
TGTGCCAGTAGTTGGGACAGCCGAAGGTCCTATGGCTACACCTTC
>-|TRBD2|TRBV29-1|TRBJ2-3
CSVDDTGYWTSGRAGDTQYF
TGCAGCGTTGATGATACAGGGTATTGGACTAGCGGGAGGGCAGGAGATACGCAGTATTTT
>-|-|TRBV2|TRBJ2-2
CASSEEGEANTGELFF
TGTGCCAGCAGTGAAGAGGGAGAGGCGAACACCGGGGAGCTGTTTTTT
>-|-|TRBV9|TRBJ1-1
CASSAISGEASRGAFF
TGTGCCAGCAGCGCAATTTCAGGGGAGGCAAGCCGCGGGGCTTTCTTT
>-|TRBD1|TRBV28|TRBJ2-1
CASSRTGAYNEQFF
TGTGCCAGCAGTAGGACAGGGGCGTACAATGAGCAGTTCTTC
>-|-|TRBV28|TRBJ1-1
CASSSPGREAFF
TGTGCCAGCAGTTCGCCGGGCCGTGAAGCTTTCTTT
>-|-|TRBV11-2|TRBJ2-3
CASSLDWRPSDTQYF
TGTGCCAGCAGCTTAGACTGGCGGCCATCAGATACGCAGTATTTT
>-|TRBD1|TRBV5-6|TRBJ1-6
CASSRDRDNSPLHF
TGTGCCAGCAGCCGGGACAGAGACAATTCACCCCTCCACTTT
>-|TRBD1|TRBV11-2|TRBJ2-5
CASSLDRAQETQYF
TGTGCCAGCAGCTTGGACAGGGCGCAAGAGACCCAGTACTTC
>once|-|TRBV11-2|TRBJ2-3
CASSFVKIALADTQYF
TGTGCCAGCAGCTTTGTCAAAATAGCCTTGGCAGATACGCAGTATTTT
>-|-|TRBV27|TRBJ2-7
CASRPAGSGEQYF
TGTGCCAGCAGGCCGGCGGGGAGCGGCGAGCAGTACTTC
>-|TRBD1|TRBV6-1|TRBJ2-1
CASREDRGIYNEQFF
TGTGCCAGCAGAGAAGACAGGGGGATCTACAATGAGCAGTTCTTC
>-|-|TRBV15|TRBJ2-2
CATSHRVNTGELFF
TGTGCCACCAGCCACAGGGTAAACACCGGGGAGCTGTTTTTT
>-|TRBD2|TRBV6-1|TRBJ2-7
CASRGLAGGTYEQYF
TGTGCCAGCAGAGGACTAGCGGGAGGAACCTACGAGCAGTACTTC
>-|TRBD1|TRBV10-3|TRBJ2-5
CAISTGTGETQETQYF
TGTGCCATCAGTACCGGGACAGGGGAGACCCAAGAGACCCAGTACTTC
>once|-|TRBV11-2|TRBJ2-5
CASNVRSEETQYF
TGTGCCAGCAACGTCCGGAGTGAAGAGACCCAGTACTTC
>-|-|TRBV4-3|TRBJ1-2
CASSQDLGVRGDGYTF
TGCGCCAGCAGCCAAGATCTTGGGGTCCGGGGAGATGGCTACACCTTC
>-|-|TRBV4-3|TRBJ2-1
CASSQYLQVYNEQFF
TGCGCCAGCAGCCAATATTTACAGGTCTACAATGAGCAGTTCTTC